Below, 23 T cell receptor beta chains from the same sample are listed, as sequenced in a study of blood T cell repertoires in COVID-19. Sequencing was performed with immunoSEQ multiplex PCR; in TCRdb, only in-frame clones are kept and a portion is missing. Of 200,000 to 300,000 clones listed, 70% to 90% were seen once; the top ten hold 3.3%. Sample: PBMCs or T cells enriched from blood (not recorded which). Receptors were obtained from a woman aged 40 to 50 with acute COVID-19.

The chain couples TRBV10-3 to TRBJ1-1; TRBD1 aligns across 8 bases. The CDR3 runs 12 residues. CDR1 is ENHRY and CDR2 is SYGVKD in the germline V gene. V lost 5 bases, J lost 6 bases, and 2 bases stayed unmatched. The CDR3 nucleotides are TGTGCCATCAGTTTACAGGGGGCTGAAGCTTTCTTT. Translating gives CAISLQGAEAFF.

The J gene is TRBJ2-3, the V gene TRBV5-1; the match to TRBD2 covers 9 bases. Germline V gene lookup returns CDR1 SGHRS and CDR2 YFSETQ. The J segment lost 1 base and the V segment lost 0 bases, leaving 3 bases of the junction unmatched. The CDR3 spans 16 residues. The CDR3 spells CASSLVSSGGTDTQYF. CDR3 DNA sequence: TGCGCCAGCAGCTTGGTGTCTAGCGGGGGCACAGATACGCAGTATTTT.

This clone has only a few counts. Other DNA sequences in this specimen translate into the identical CDR3. The rearrangement links TRBV19 to TRBJ2-1; 11 bases match TRBD2. CDR1 is LNHDA, CDR2 SQIVND, per germline (reference sequence). The CDR3 is 15 amino acids. Trimming removed 3 bases from V and 4 bases from J; junction bases left unmatched: 2. The CDR3 is CASSIGLAGYNEQFF. The CDR3 DNA follows: TGTGCCAGTAGTATCGGACTAGCGGGTTACAATGAGCAGTTCTTC.

The CDR3 loop is CASSRTATSVAFF. DNA for the CDR3: TGTGCCAGCAGCCGGACAGCTACCTCAGTGGCTTTCTTT. The chain recombines TRBV7-6 with TRBJ1-1, with D tentatively TRBD1 (6 bases). The CDR3 consists of 13 residues. V lost 5 bases and J lost 11, with 18 bases in between. The germline CDR1 and CDR2 sequences are SGHVS and FNYEAQ. Looking up the rest from reference TRBV7-6 and TRBJ1-1 gives the full variable domain: GAGVSQSPRYKVTKRGQDVALRCDPISGHVSLYWYRQALGQGPEFLTYFNYEAQQDKSGLPNDRFSAERPEGSISTLTIQRTEQRDSAMYRCASSRTATSVAFFGQGTRLTVV.

The chain has TRBV6-6 and TRBJ2-4; possible D gene TRBD2, 7 bases. Trimming shortened V by 2 bases and J by 9 bases, and 11 bases separated the two germline ends. Germline V gives CDR1 MNHNY, CDR2 SVGAGI (reference sequence). CDR3 size: 13 residues. Here the CDR3 reads CASSYPGEGIQYF. DNA of the CDR3: TGTGCCAGCAGTTACCCAGGGGAGGGCATTCAGTACTTC.

The chain recombines TRBV5-4 with TRBJ2-1, with TRBD2 matching over 14 bases. CDR1 and CDR2 from the germline V gene are SGHNT and YYREEE (reference sequence). Unmatched junction bases numbered 6, after V lost 4 bases and J lost 6 bases. CDR3 length equals 16 residues. CDR3 nucleotide sequence: TGTGCCAGCAGCCTTGGGACTAGCGGGAGTCTCAATGAGCAGTTCTTC. Encoded protein: CASSLGTSGSLNEQFF.

The chain has TRBV19 and TRBJ1-1, with D possibly matching TRBD1 (6 bases). V shed 6 bases and J shed 4 bases, with 12 bases lying between them. This CDR3 has 13 amino acids. The V gene's germline CDR1 is LNHDA and CDR2 SQIVND (reference sequence). The CDR3 protein is CASSPARGTEAFF. In DNA, the CDR3 is TGTGCCAGTAGCCCAGCCAGGGGCACTGAAGCTTTCTTT. Based on the CDR3 plus reference TRBV19 and TRBJ1-1, the full variable domain is DGGITQSPKYLFRKEGQNVTLSCEQNLNHDAMYWYRQDPGQGLRLIYYSQIVNDFQKGDIAEGYSVSREKKESFPLTVTSAQKNPTAFYLCASSPARGTEAFFGQGTRLTVV.

The chain is built from TRBV3-1 (or the pseudogene TRBV3-2) and TRBJ2-7; 9 bases match TRBD2. J was trimmed by 2 bases and V by 6 bases; bases with no gene match: 5. Germline assignment: CDR1 LGHDT and CDR2 YNNKEL (reference sequence). The CDR3 covers 14 residues. The CDR3 loop reads CASSRAGGPYEQYF. The DNA of the CDR3 is TGTGCCAGCAGTCGAGCGGGAGGACCCTACGAGCAGTACTTC.

The V call is TRBV2, the J call TRBJ2-1; 12 bases are a match to TRBD1. The CDR3 contains 15 residues. CDR1 is SNHLY and CDR2 is FYNNEI in the germline V gene. J gave up 6 bases and V 5 bases, and 5 bases lay outside the gene matches. CDR3 sequence (DNA): TGTGCCAGCAGTACCGGGACAGGGGGCCTCAATGAGCAGTTCTTC. Its protein product is CASSTGTGGLNEQFF.

V and J are TRBV3-1 (or the pseudogene TRBV3-2) and TRBJ2-1, with a possible D match to TRBD2 (5 bases). Germline V gene data show CDR1 as LGHDT and CDR2 as YNNKEL (reference sequence). V was trimmed by 0 bases and J by 7 bases, leaving 10 bases between them. The CDR3 contains 14 residues. The CDR3 loop reads CASSQEREVNEQFF. The DNA of the CDR3 is TGTGCCAGCAGCCAAGAACGGGAAGTTAATGAGCAGTTCTTC.

The chain combines TRBV19 with TRBJ1-1; 10 nucleotides agree with TRBD1. The CDR3 covers 15 residues. Germline loops: CDR1 LNHDA, CDR2 SQIVND (reference sequence). V was pared by 7 bases and J by 1 base, with 6 bases of the junction left unmatched. The CDR3 nucleotides are TGTGCCAGTATAGGACGGGACAGGGGGAACACTGAAGCTTTCTTT. This encodes CASIGRDRGNTEAFF.

This clone has just one count. The chain couples TRBV5-7 to TRBJ1-5, with 9 bases fitting TRBD1. TRBV5-7 carries the ORF label, with uncertain function. J gave up 4 bases and V 4 bases, and 9 bases lay outside the gene matches. The CDR3 runs 16 residues. The CDR3 nucleotides are TGTGCCAGCAGCCCCCTTTGGGACAGGGAGAATCAGCCCCAGCATTTT. It codes for CASSPLWDRENQPQHF.

This chain joins TRBV5-5 and TRBJ2-1, with 8 bases that match TRBD2. CDR1 is SGHKS, CDR2 YYEKEE, per germline (reference sequence). The ends lost 0 bases at V and 5 bases at J; junction bases unmatched: 7. This CDR3 region has 16 residues. This chain's CDR3 is CASSLVAGLGHNEQFF. The CDR3 coding sequence is TGTGCCAGCAGCTTGGTAGCGGGACTGGGGCACAATGAGCAGTTCTTC.

This rearrangement joins TRBV19 to TRBJ2-3; D might be TRBD2 (7 bases). The CDR3 contains 15 residues. V was shortened by 1 base and J by 1 base, with 9 bases between the two germline ends. Germline V gene lookup returns CDR1 LNHDA and CDR2 SQIVND (reference sequence). This chain's CDR3 is CASSIGRGRTDTQYF. The CDR3 nucleotides are TGTGCCAGTAGTATAGGGCGGGGGCGCACAGATACGCAGTATTTT.

The chain carries TRBV4-2 and TRBJ2-2; maybe TRBD2 (5 bases). Germline V gene data show CDR1 as LGHNA and CDR2 as YNFKEQ. V was shortened by 0 bases and J by 4 bases, with 15 bases between the two germline ends. The CDR3 runs to 17 residues. The CDR3 DNA reads as TGTGCCAGCAGCCAAGAAGTGTTAGGGAGTTCCACCGGGGAGCTGTTTTTT. This encodes CASSQEVLGSSTGELFF.

The chain is built from TRBV29-1 and TRBJ1-1, with D perhaps matching TRBD1 (5 bases). V was trimmed by 2 bases and J by 1 base, leaving 8 bases between them. The CDR3 consists of 13 residues. Germline CDR1 SQVTM, CDR2 ANQGSEA. The CDR3 reads CSVEMGGNTEAFF. The CDR3 coding sequence is TGCAGCGTTGAAATGGGGGGGAACACTGAAGCTTTCTTT. The full variable domain, with the rest looked up from reference TRBV29-1 and TRBJ1-1, is SAVISQKPSRDICQRGTSLTIQCQVDSQVTMMFWYRQQPGQSLTLIATANQGSEATYESGFVIDKFPISRPNLTFSTLTVSNMSPEDSSIYLCSVEMGGNTEAFFGQGTRLTVV.

The chain couples TRBV13 to TRBJ2-1; 7 nucleotides line up with TRBD2. J was trimmed by 1 base and V by 8 bases; bases with no gene match: 11. There are 16 residues in the CDR3. Germline V gene sequence: CDR1 PRHDT, CDR2 FYEKMQ (reference sequence). CDR3 DNA: TGTGCCAGCTCATGGGAGGGGCGGGGATCCTACAATGAGCAGTTCTTC. Translated: CASSWEGRGSYNEQFF.

The V and J genes are TRBV29-1 and TRBJ2-7; 9 bases agree with TRBD2. With V trimmed by 7 bases and J by 3 bases, 4 bases remained unmatched. CDR3 length: 12 residues. Germline CDR1 SQVTM, CDR2 ANQGSEA. CDR3 protein: CSASGIFYEQYF. The CDR3 coding sequence is TGCAGCGCTAGCGGGATCTTCTACGAGCAGTACTTC.

This clone was detected a few times. V gene TRBV7-2 combines with J gene TRBJ2-1, with 11 bases that match TRBD2. CDR3 length: 16 residues. The trim removed 2 bases at V and 10 bases at J, leaving 10 bases unmatched. Germline V gives CDR1 SGHTA, CDR2 FQGNSA. CDR3 bases: TGTGCCAGCAGCTTAAATGGGCTAGCGGGAGGTTTCGAGCAGTTCTTC. It is translated as CASSLNGLAGGFEQFF.

Only a few counts were recorded for this clone. One junction end does not reproduce the germline sequence, and a read error may be involved. The chain carries TRBV12-5 and TRBJ2-7; 13 bases match TRBD2. The CDR3 extends over 14 amino acids. Germline V gene lookup returns CDR1 LGHNT and CDR2 FRNRAP. The CDR3: CASGPGLAGYGQYF. The DNA for the CDR3 is TGTGCTAGTGGACCGGGACTAGCGGGATACGGGCAGTACTTC. The full variable domain, rest sourced from reference TRBV12-5 and TRBJ2-7, is DARVTQTPRHKVTEMGQEVTMRCQPILGHNTVFWYRQTMMQGLELLAYFRNRAPLDDSGMPKDRFSAEMPDATLATLKIQPSEPRDSAVYFCASGPGLAGYGQYFGPGTRLTVT.

This chain connects TRBV14 to TRBJ2-7, with TRBD1 as a possible D gene (6 bases). Germline lookup yields CDR1 SGHDN and CDR2 FVKESK. Trimming left V 2 bases short and J 2 bases short, with 13 bases between. The CDR3 runs 15 residues. The CDR3 here is CASSQWQGLTYEQYF. As DNA, the CDR3 is TGTGCCAGCAGCCAATGGCAGGGGTTAACCTACGAGCAGTACTTC.

V gene TRBV3-1 (or the pseudogene TRBV3-2) combines with J gene TRBJ1-2; 7 bases are a match to TRBD1. V shed 4 bases, J shed 3 bases, and the junction held 8 bases outside the gene matches. Germline V lookup: CDR1 LGHDT, CDR2 YNNKEL (reference sequence). CDR3 size: 15 residues. CDR3 DNA: TGTGCCAGCAGCCCCACAGGGGCCTCTTACTATGGCTACACCTTC. It is translated as CASSPTGASYYGYTF.

Many counts were recorded for this clone. The V call is TRBV3-1 (or the pseudogene TRBV3-2), the J call TRBJ2-7; 11 nucleotides align to TRBD2. With 0 bases clipped from V and 6 bases from J, the junction kept 4 bases outside the gene matches. The CDR3 has 15 residues. In germline, CDR1 is LGHDT, CDR2 YNNKEL (reference sequence). The CDR3, as DNA: TGTGCCAGCAGCCAAGATCTAGCGGGAGGACTCGAGCAGTACTTC. Protein: CASSQDLAGGLEQYF.